Sequencing of this T cell receptor beta chain was carried out in a study of cytomegalovirus exposure and HLA in healthy donors. Whole-study results and caveats: Some TCR beta chains (around 180 of them) were listed as cytomegalovirus-associated. A later analysis reported that several of the most significant clusters appeared to be linked to common viral pathogens, among them Epstein-Barr virus.

On this clone itself: Antigen: not known.

A multiplex PCR was run with 60 Vbeta primers and 13 Jbeta primers. Data came from immunoSEQ multiplex PCR; TCRdb stores just in-frame clones and leaves some out. In the table there are about 98,000 clones, less than 85% of which are singletons. CDR1 is MNHEY, CDR2 SMNVEV, per germline (reference sequence). The ends were cut back, 1 base at V and 3 bases at J, with 9 bases in the middle. This CDR3 spans 14 amino acids. At sampling all donors were nominally healthy, likely with unrecorded immune exposures. The receptor's source is a male donor in good health and CMV-seronegative. What was sequenced was PBMCs. The V gene is TRBV27, the J gene TRBJ2-5; a weak D match, TRBD1 (6 bases). This CDR3 is CASSLYGGEETQYF. The CDR3 region has the DNA TGTGCCAGCAGTTTATATGGGGGCGAAGAGACCCAGTACTTC.